This entry lists 16 T cell receptor beta chains sequenced from one sample in a study of sequential checkpoint blockade in melanoma. Treatment described: randomized to nivolumab then ipilimumab (arm A) or the reverse (arm B). Produced via immunoSEQ multiplex PCR; TCRdb's table is partial and in-frame only. This table has 30,000 to 40,000 clones, 70% to 90% appearing once. The sample in question was CD8+ T cells sorted from blood (inferred from file names), obtained from a patient given nivolumab and ipilimumab in sequence. All receptors come from a human donor with melanoma.

The chain joins TRBV14 to TRBJ1-1; D is unclear. The V gene lost 0 bases and the J gene lost 3 bases, with 8 bases spanning the gap. CDR1 is SGHDN and CDR2 is FVKESK in the germline V gene. This CDR3 spans 14 amino acids. The CDR3 coding sequence is TGTGCCAGCAGCCAAGACATAGACTACACTGAAGCTTTCTTT. Amino acids: CASSQDIDYTEAFF.

The sample holds one count of this clone. This chain's CDR3 is CASSYSVTSADEQYF. CDR3 coding DNA: TGTGCCAGCAGTTACTCGGTGACTAGCGCTGACGAGCAGTACTTC. The genes are TRBV6-5 and TRBJ2-7; 8 bases line up with TRBD2. V was clipped by 0 bases and J by 5 bases; unmatched bases: 6. The CDR3 is 15 amino acids. Germline V CDR1 and CDR2: MNHEY, SVGAGI.

CDR3 bases: TGTGCCAGCAGCTTAGTGTTGGGGGCAGGCGATACGCAGTATTTT. Protein product: CASSLVLGAGDTQYF. The chain uses TRBV7-8 and TRBJ2-3; tentative D call: TRBD1 (6 bases). The germline V and J ends were trimmed by 1 base and 6 bases, with 14 bases remaining between them. CDR3 length equals 15 residues. CDR1 SGHVS and CDR2 FQNEAQ come from the germline V gene.

The chain joins TRBV27 to TRBJ2-2; possible D gene TRBD2, 6 bases. V dropped 4 bases and J dropped 2 bases, with 11 bases sitting between them. CDR1 MNHEY and CDR2 SMNVEV come from the germline V gene (reference sequence). The CDR3 is 15 amino acids. CDR3 DNA: TGTGCCAGCAGTTCGCCGGGACTCAACACCGGGGAGCTGTTTTTT. It encodes CASSSPGLNTGELFF.

This chain joins TRBV2 and TRBJ1-3; TRBD1 matches at 9 bases. Germline loops: CDR1 SNHLY, CDR2 FYNNEI. The J segment lost 7 bases and the V segment lost 7 bases, leaving 2 bases of the junction unmatched. The CDR3 totals 12 residues. CDR3 bases: TGTGCCAGCAACGACAGGGGGAACACCATATATTTT. Its translation is CASNDRGNTIYF.

The CDR3 loop reads CASSLAYSLPDEQYF. The DNA for the CDR3 is TGCGCCAGCAGCTTGGCCTATTCCTTACCCGACGAGCAGTACTTC. The rearrangement joins TRBV5-1 to TRBJ2-7; D gene uncertain. The CDR3 consists of 15 residues. Germline-derived CDR1 and CDR2 are SGHRS and YFSETQ. The V end was cut by 0 bases, the J end by 5 bases, with 15 bases between.

The CDR3 coding sequence is TGCGCCAGCTCCCGGGGGACAGGGTCCTACGAGCAGTACTTC. Amino acids: CASSRGTGSYEQYF. The V call is TRBV4-1, the J call TRBJ2-7; 9 positions agree with TRBD1. Unmatched junction bases numbered 6, after V lost 8 bases and J lost 1 base. Looked up from germline, CDR1 is MGHRA and CDR2 is YSYEKL. The CDR3 contains 14 residues.

The genes are TRBV28 and TRBJ1-5; no reliable D call. The CDR3 sequence is 15 residues long. The germline CDR1 and CDR2 sequences are MDHEN and SYDVKM. Trimming shortened V by 3 bases and J by 6 bases, and 15 bases separated the two germline ends. CDR3 bases: TGTGCCAGCAGTTTCACGCAGGTTGACGGTCAGCCCCAGCATTTT. It encodes CASSFTQVDGQPQHF.

The chain combines TRBV7-3 with TRBJ2-1; TRBD2 matches at 10 bases. V shed 2 bases and J 0 bases; nucleotides not matched to a gene: 1. The CDR3 runs to 16 residues. CDR1 is SGHTA, CDR2 FQGTGA, per germline. DNA for the CDR3: TGTGCCAGCAGCTTACTAGCGGGAGACTCCTACAATGAGCAGTTCTTC. Protein product: CASSLLAGDSYNEQFF.

V is TRBV5-8 and J is TRBJ1-2; a possible D gene is TRBD1 (6 bases). CDR1 is SGHTS, CDR2 YDEGEE, per germline. This CDR3 region has 13 residues. Trimming removed 6 bases at V and 4 bases at J, with 13 bases between. The CDR3 region has the DNA TGTGCCAGCACCCCGCTGGACAGCTATGGCTACACCTTC. Translating it yields CASTPLDSYGYTF.

The chain carries TRBV7-2 and TRBJ2-3, with 10 positions matching TRBD2. The CDR3 runs 16 residues. From germline, CDR1 is SGHTA and CDR2 FQGNSA. V lost 3 bases, J lost 2 bases, and 5 bases stayed unmatched. The CDR3 reads CASSLYSGGVTDTQYF. The CDR3 region has the DNA TGTGCCAGCAGCTTGTACAGCGGGGGGGTCACAGATACGCAGTATTTT.

This chain joins TRBV7-8 and TRBJ2-1; possible D gene TRBD2, 5 bases. This CDR3 is 14 amino acids long. The V end lost 0 bases, the J end lost 4 bases, and 7 bases lay between the germline ends. Germline assignment: CDR1 SGHVS and CDR2 FQNEAQ. The DNA for the CDR3 is TGTGCCAGCAGCTTAGCCCGGGAATACAATGAGCAGTTCTTC. Translating gives CASSLAREYNEQFF.

V and J are TRBV7-3 and TRBJ2-1; 9 bases map to TRBD2. The CDR3 length is 18 residues. J was trimmed by 8 bases and V by 0 bases; bases with no gene match: 14. Germline values: CDR1 SGHTA, CDR2 FQGTGA. This CDR3 is CASSLTSVAGVRVHEQFF. The CDR3 region has the DNA TGTGCCAGCAGCTTAACATCGGTAGCGGGAGTGAGAGTCCATGAGCAGTTCTTC.

The chain is built from TRBV9 and TRBJ2-1, with 12 bases fitting TRBD2. Germline CDR1 SGDLS, CDR2 YYNGEE. Trimming removed 0 bases from V and 6 bases from J; junction bases left unmatched: 10. This CDR3 is built from 18 residues. This CDR3 reads CASSVGTPPGLAGNEQFF. CDR3 DNA: TGTGCCAGCAGCGTAGGGACCCCCCCGGGACTAGCGGGCAATGAGCAGTTCTTC.

The CDR3 DNA reads TGTGCCAGCAGTCCTTCCCTGGATACGCAGTATTTT. Amino acid sequence: CASSPSLDTQYF. The rearrangement uses TRBV27 and TRBJ2-3; D is ambiguous. Trimming took 5 bases from V and 6 from J, leaving 9 bases between them. The CDR3 has 12 residues. Germline V CDR1 and CDR2: MNHEY, SMNVEV (reference sequence).

The chain is built from TRBV6-1 and TRBJ2-7; 8 nucleotides line up with TRBD1. CDR1 is MNHNS, CDR2 SASEGT, per germline. The CDR3 is made up of 15 amino acids. Trimming at V came to 5 bases and at J to 5 bases, leaving 11 bases not matched to a gene. The CDR3 region is CASSTRQGSSNEQYF. For the CDR3, the DNA is TGTGCCAGCAGTACCCGACAGGGGAGCTCTAACGAGCAGTACTTC.